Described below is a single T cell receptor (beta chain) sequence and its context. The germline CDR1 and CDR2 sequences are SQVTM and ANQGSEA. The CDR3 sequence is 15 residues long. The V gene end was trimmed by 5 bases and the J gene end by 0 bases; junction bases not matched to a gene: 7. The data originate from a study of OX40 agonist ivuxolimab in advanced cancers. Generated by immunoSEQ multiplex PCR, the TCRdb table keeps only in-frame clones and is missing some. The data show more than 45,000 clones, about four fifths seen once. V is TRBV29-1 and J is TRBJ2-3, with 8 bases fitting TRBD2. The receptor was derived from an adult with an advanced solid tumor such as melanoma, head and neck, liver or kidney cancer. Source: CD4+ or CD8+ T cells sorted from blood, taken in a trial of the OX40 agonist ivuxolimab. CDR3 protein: CSVLQAGASTDTQYF. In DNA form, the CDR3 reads TGCAGCGTTCTCCAAGCGGGGGCTAGCACAGATACGCAGTATTTT.